The T cell receptor (beta chain) described here comes from a study of blood T cell repertoires in COVID-19 (dated by TCRdb to about 2020). With respect to the entire study: Samples from collaborators originated in the United States, Italy and Spain and spanned both the acute and convalescent phases of COVID-19. Where available, HLA class I and class II types were obtained from metadata supplied by the sample provider rather than from assay-based typing. Samples came from the ongoing ImmuneRACE study (first 160 participants) plus 1,254 subjects from 6 global collaborators. The dataset comprised deeply sampled blood TCRbeta repertoires from subjects exposed to, actively infected with, or recovered from COVID-19. A de-identified subject ID, COVID-19 status, age in years and sex were almost always included in the sample metadata. The repertoires were made available in a free public database intended to serve as a resource for research on the immune response to SARS-CoV-2. The prospective study material was composed of cDNA or gDNA derived from T cells, B-cell-depleted T cells, or PBMCs.

TCRbeta CDR3 regions were amplified from genomic DNA by means of the immunoSEQ Assay, a bias-controlled multiplex PCR. As for the original processing: The number of nucleated cells in each sample was estimated from the amplification of reference gene primers within the assay. To quantify the absolute abundance of each unique TCRbeta CDR3 rearrangement, sequence reads were collapsed and filtered. Productive Simpson clonality was computed per sample as the square root of Simpson's diversity index over productive rearrangements. Here the immuneACCESS table is served through TCRdb, limited to in-frame sequences with V and J called. Missing clones are a known gap in these copies; in checked studies unresolved V genes cover under half, and the rest lacks a known reason. V and J calls and clone size are given by that table; D and trimming were obtained from the DNA. This sample comprises some 110,000 clones, roughly 74% of them detected only once. The ten largest make up 5.5% to 7.5% of the sample.

At one collaborating source in Seattle, patients were enrolled during active infection and were followed longitudinally through the course of disease. Each collaborating institution followed its own protocols to collect whole blood in K2EDTA tubes. Collaborator samples were shipped for TCRbeta analysis as frozen whole blood, isolated PBMCs, or DNA extracted from either sample type. The CDR3, from cysteine to phenylalanine, totals 13 residues. Only the CDR3 DNA stays, 39 bases, in frame from base 1. CDR1 MRHNA and CDR2 SNTAGT are derived from the germline V gene. Overall results and qualifications from the work: How much clinical and demographic metadata was included differed by source and by participant, and the metadata was provided uncurated.

About this clone itself: The antigen this receptor binds is unknown. Sequence at one end of the junction differs from germline and may be a read error.

Sequences were obtained from peripheral blood. The chain is made from TRBV6-4 and TRBJ1-6, with TRBD1 as a weak D call on 5 bases. This TCR was recovered from a man aged 80 or over with COVID-19, enrolled during active disease. Read as DNA, the sequence is TGTGCCAGCGGGGAGGGGTATACTTCACCCCTCCACTTT. This yields the protein CASGEGYTSPLHF.